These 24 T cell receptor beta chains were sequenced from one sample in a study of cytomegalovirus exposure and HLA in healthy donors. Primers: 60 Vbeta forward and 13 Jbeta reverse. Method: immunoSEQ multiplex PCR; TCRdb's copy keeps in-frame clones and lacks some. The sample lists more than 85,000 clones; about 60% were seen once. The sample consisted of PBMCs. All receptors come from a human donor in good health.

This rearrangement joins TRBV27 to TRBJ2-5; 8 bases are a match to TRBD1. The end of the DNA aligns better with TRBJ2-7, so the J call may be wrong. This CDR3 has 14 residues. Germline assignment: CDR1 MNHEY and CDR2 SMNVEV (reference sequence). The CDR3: CASSFGDRSYEQYF. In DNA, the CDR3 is TGTGCCAGCAGTTTTGGGGACAGGTCCTACGAGCAGTACTTC.

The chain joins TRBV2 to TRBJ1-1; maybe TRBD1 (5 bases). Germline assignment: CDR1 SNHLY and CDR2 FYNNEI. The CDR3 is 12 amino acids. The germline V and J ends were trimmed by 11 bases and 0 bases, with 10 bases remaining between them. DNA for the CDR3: TGTGCCCGGGGGGGGGTGAACACTGAAGCTTTCTTT. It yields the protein CARGGVNTEAFF.

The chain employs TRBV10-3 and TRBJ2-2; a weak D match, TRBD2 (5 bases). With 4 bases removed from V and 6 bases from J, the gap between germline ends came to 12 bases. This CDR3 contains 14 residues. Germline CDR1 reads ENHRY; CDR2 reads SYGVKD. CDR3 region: CAISAGSDAGELFF. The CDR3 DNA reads TGTGCCATCAGTGCGGGATCGGATGCCGGGGAGCTGTTTTTT.

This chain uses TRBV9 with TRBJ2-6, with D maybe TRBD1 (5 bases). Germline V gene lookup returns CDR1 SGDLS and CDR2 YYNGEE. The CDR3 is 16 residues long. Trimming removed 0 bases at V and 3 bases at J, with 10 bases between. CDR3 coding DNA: TGTGCCAGCAGCGTAGTAGGGGATGGTGGGGCCAACGTCCTGACTTTC. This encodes CASSVVGDGGANVLTF.

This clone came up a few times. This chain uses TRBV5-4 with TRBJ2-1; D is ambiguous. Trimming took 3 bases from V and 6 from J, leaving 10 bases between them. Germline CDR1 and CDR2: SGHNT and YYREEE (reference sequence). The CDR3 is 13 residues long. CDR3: CASSSRLGNEQFF. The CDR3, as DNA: TGTGCCAGCAGCTCCCGCCTAGGCAATGAGCAGTTCTTC.

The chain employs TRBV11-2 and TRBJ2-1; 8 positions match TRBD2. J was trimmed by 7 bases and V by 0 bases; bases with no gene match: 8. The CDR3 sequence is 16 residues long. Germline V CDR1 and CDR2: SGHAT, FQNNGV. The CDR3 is CASSLEGTGGPNEQFF. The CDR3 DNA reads TGTGCCAGCAGCTTAGAAGGGACGGGAGGGCCAAATGAGCAGTTCTTC.

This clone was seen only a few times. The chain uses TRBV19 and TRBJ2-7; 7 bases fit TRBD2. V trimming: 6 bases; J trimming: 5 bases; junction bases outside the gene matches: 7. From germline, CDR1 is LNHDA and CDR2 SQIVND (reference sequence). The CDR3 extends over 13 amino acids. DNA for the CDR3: TGTGCCAGTAGAGGGAGGGGATGGGACGAGCAGTACTTC. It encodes CASRGRGWDEQYF.

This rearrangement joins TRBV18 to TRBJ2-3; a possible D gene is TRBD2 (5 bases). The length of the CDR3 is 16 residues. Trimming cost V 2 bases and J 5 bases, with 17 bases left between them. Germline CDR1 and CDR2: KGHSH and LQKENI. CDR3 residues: CASSPISFSGGDTQYF. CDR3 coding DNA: TGTGCCAGCTCACCAATCAGTTTCTCAGGAGGAGATACGCAGTATTTT.

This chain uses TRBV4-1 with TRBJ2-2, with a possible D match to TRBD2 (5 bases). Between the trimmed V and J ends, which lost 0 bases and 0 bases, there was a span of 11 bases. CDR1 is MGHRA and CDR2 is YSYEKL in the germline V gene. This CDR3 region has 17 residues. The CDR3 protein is CASSQDSRAANTGELFF. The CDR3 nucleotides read TGCGCCAGCAGCCAAGATTCCCGAGCGGCGAACACCGGGGAGCTGTTTTTT.

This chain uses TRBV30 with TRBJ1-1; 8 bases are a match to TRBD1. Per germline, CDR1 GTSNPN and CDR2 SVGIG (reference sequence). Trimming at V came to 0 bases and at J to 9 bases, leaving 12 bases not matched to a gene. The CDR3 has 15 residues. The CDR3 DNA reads TGTGCCTGGAGTGTACTTCCGGGGACAGGCTTGAAAGCTTTCTTT. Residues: CAWSVLPGTGLKAFF.

CDR3 region: CASSLTGQGSEQYF. CDR3 nucleotides: TGTGCCAGCAGTTTGACGGGACAGGGTTCCGAGCAGTACTTC. This rearrangement joins TRBV28 to TRBJ2-7, with 9 bases identical to TRBD1. Germline-derived CDR1 and CDR2 are MDHEN and SYDVKM. The CDR3 runs 14 residues. V was clipped by 3 bases and J by 6 bases; unmatched bases: 6.

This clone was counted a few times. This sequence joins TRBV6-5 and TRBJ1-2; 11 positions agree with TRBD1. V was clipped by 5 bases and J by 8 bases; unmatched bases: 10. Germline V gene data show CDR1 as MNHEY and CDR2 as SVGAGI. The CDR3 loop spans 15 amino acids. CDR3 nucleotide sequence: TGTGCCAGCAGTAAGAGGACAGGGGGCACGGCCGGCTACACCTTC. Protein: CASSKRTGGTAGYTF.

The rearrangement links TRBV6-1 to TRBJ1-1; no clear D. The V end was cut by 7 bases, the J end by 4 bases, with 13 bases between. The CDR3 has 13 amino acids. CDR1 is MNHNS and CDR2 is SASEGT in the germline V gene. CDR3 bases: TGTGCCAGCAACCGGGGTTTTTTCACTGAAGCTTTCTTT. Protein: CASNRGFFTEAFF.

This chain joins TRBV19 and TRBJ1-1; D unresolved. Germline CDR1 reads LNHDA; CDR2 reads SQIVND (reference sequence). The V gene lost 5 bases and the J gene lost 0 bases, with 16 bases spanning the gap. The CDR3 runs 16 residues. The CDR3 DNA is TGTGCCAGTAGTGTAGGACTCGGTTTCATGAACACTGAAGCTTTCTTT. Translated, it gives CASSVGLGFMNTEAFF.

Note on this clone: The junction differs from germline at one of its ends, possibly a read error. CDR3 amino acids: CASSPSRTGSNEQFF. The CDR3 nucleotides are TGTGCTAGCAGCCCCTCTAGGACAGGGAGCAATGAGCAGTTCTTC. The chain links TRBV7-7 to TRBJ2-1, with 8 bases that match TRBD1. This CDR3 has 15 amino acids. Germline-derived CDR1 and CDR2 are SSHAT and FNYEAQ (reference sequence).

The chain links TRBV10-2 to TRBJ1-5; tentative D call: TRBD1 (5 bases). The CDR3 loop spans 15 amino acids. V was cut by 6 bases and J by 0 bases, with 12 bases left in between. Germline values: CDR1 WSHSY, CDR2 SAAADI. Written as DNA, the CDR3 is TGCGCCAGCAGGCAGGGAACCTATAGCAATCAGCCCCAGCATTTT. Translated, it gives CASRQGTYSNQPQHF.

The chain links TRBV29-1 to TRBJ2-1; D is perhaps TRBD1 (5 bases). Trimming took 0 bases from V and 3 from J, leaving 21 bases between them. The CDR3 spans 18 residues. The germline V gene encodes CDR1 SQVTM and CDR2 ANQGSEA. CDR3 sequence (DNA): TGCAGCGTTGAAGAAGGCCTAATTAGGGGTGGTATCTACAATGAGCAGTTCTTC. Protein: CSVEEGLIRGGIYNEQFF.

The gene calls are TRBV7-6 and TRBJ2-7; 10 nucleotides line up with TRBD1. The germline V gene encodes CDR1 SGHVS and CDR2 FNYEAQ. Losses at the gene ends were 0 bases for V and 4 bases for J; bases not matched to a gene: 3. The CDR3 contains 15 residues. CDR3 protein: CASSLAGDRGYEQYF. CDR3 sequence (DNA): TGTGCCAGCAGCTTAGCAGGGGACAGGGGATACGAGCAGTACTTC. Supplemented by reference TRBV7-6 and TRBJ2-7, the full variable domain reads GAGVSQSPRYKVTKRGQDVALRCDPISGHVSLYWYRQALGQGPEFLTYFNYEAQQDKSGLPNDRFSAERPEGSISTLTIQRTEQRDSAMYRCASSLAGDRGYEQYFGPGTRLTVT.

The CDR3 reads CASNRHTGYIQPQHF. Here the CDR3 DNA reads TGTGCCAGCAATAGACACACAGGGTACATCCAGCCCCAGCATTTT. This chain links TRBV28 with TRBJ1-5, with D maybe TRBD1 (6 bases). Deletions cut 7 bases from V and 7 bases from J, with 20 bases between. CDR3 length: 15 residues. Per germline, CDR1 MDHEN and CDR2 SYDVKM.

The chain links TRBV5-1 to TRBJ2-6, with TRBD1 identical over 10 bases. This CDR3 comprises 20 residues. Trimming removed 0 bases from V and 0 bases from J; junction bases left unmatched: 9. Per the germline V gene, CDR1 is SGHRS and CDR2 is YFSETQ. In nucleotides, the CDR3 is TGCGCCAGCAGCTTGGGAGGGCGGACAGGGGGATACTCTGGGGCCAACGTCCTGACTTTC. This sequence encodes CASSLGGRTGGYSGANVLTF.

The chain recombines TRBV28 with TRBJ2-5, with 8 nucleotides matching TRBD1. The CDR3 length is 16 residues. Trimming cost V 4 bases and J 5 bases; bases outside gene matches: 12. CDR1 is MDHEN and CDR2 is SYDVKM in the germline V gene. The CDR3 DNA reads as TGTGCCAGCAGTTCCAGGCCAGGGGGCATTTTGGAGACCCAGTACTTC. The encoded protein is CASSSRPGGILETQYF.

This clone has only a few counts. The CDR3 is CASSPRDRPYEKLFF. CDR3 nucleotides: TGTGCCAGCTCACCCCGGGACAGGCCCTATGAAAAACTGTTTTTT. The V gene is TRBV18, the J gene TRBJ1-4, with 8 bases that match TRBD1. V trimming: 3 bases; J trimming: 6 bases; junction bases outside the gene matches: 6. This CDR3 has 15 residues. The V gene's germline CDR1 is KGHSH and CDR2 LQKENI.

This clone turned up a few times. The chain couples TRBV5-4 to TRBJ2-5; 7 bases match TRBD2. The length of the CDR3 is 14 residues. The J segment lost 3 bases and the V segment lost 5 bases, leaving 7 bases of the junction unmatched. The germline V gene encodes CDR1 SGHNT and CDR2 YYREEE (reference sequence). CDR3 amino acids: CASRGDYGEETQYF. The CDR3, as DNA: TGTGCCAGCAGAGGGGACTACGGGGAAGAGACCCAGTACTTC.

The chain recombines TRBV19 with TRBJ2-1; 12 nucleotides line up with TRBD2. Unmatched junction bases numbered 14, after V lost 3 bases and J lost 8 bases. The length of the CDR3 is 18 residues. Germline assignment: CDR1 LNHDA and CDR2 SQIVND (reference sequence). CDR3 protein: CASSILTPLAGGPHEQFF. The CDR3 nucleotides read TGTGCCAGTAGTATCCTCACTCCGCTAGCGGGAGGGCCGCATGAGCAGTTCTTC.